These 32 T cell receptor beta chains originate from one sample sequenced in a study of early T cells in non-severe SARS-CoV-2 infection. TCRdb recomputed calls from the 5' RACE reads with MiXCR, one row per CDR3 protein. Of around 84,000 distinct CDR3 sequences listed, about 10% were seen once; the top ten hold 8% to 8.5%. Sequenced here: whole blood, sampled at baseline. The receptor set was obtained from an adult who was a healthcare worker with PCR-confirmed SARS-CoV-2 infection or an uninfected control (not recorded which).

This clonotype was observed a handful of times. The chain carries TRBV7-2 and TRBJ2-3; TRBD2 matches 9 bases. CDR1 is SGHTA and CDR2 is FQGNSA in the germline V gene. The V segment lost 2 bases and the J segment 4 bases; nucleotides outside the gene matches: 13. The CDR3 consists of 18 residues. The CDR3 sequence is CASSLSPAGGRQADTQYF. CDR3 DNA: TGTGCCAGCAGCTTATCTCCAGCGGGAGGAAGACAGGCAGATACGCAGTATTTT. The complete variable domain, with remaining parts taken from reference TRBV7-2 and TRBJ2-3, reads GAGVSQSPSNKVTEKGKDVELRCDPISGHTALYWYRQSLGQGLEFLIYFQGNSAPDKSGLPSDRFSAERTGGSVSTLTIQRTQQEDSAVYLCASSLSPAGGRQADTQYFGPGTRLTVL.

The V and J genes are TRBV20-1 and TRBJ2-7; 10 positions match TRBD2. Germline CDR1 and CDR2: DFQATT and SNEGSKA (reference sequence). This CDR3 has 14 residues. The trim removed 5 bases at V and 4 bases at J, leaving 8 bases unmatched. In DNA, the CDR3 is TGCAGTGCTGAGCGGGAGGGCCCTTCTTACGAGCAGTACTTC. Its translation is CSAEREGPSYEQYF.

This clonotype was observed a few times. This chain joins TRBV9 and TRBJ1-1; TRBD1 is a possible D gene (5 bases). Deletions cut 2 bases from V and 6 bases from J, with 14 bases between. The CDR3 has 14 amino acids. Germline loops: CDR1 SGDLS, CDR2 YYNGEE. The CDR3 region has the DNA TGTGCCAGCAGCGTCAGGGATTTGGGATCTGAAGCTTTCTTT. It is translated as CASSVRDLGSEAFF.

The chain couples TRBV27 to TRBJ2-7; unclear D gene. This CDR3 contains 17 residues. Germline V gives CDR1 MNHEY, CDR2 SMNVEV (reference sequence). Trimming removed 4 bases from V and 3 bases from J, with 22 bases in between. CDR3: CASSSPIPGSFIYEQYF. CDR3 nucleotide sequence: TGTGCCAGCAGTTCTCCTATCCCAGGATCCTTCATCTACGAGCAGTACTTC.

J is TRBJ2-7 and V is TRBV2; D perhaps matches TRBD1 (5 bases). CDR1 and CDR2 (germline): SNHLY, FYNNEI. CDR3 length equals 13 residues. The V end lost 3 bases, the J end lost 4 bases, and 10 bases lay between the germline ends. The CDR3 sequence: CASSDGQGYEQYF. The CDR3 DNA follows: TGTGCCAGCAGTGACGGCCAGGGATACGAGCAGTACTTC.

This clonotype has at least ten counts. V is TRBV12-3 or TRBV12-4 and J is TRBJ1-2; 8 positions agree with TRBD1. This CDR3 comprises 17 residues. Trimming removed 4 bases from V and 3 bases from J; junction bases left unmatched: 13. The CDR3: CASSWEGQAAIYYGYTF. The CDR3 DNA sequence: TGTGCCAGCAGTTGGGAGGGACAGGCCGCGATTTACTATGGCTACACCTTC.

A few counts support this clonotype. V and J are TRBV7-3 and TRBJ2-5, with a tentative D call TRBD2 (5 bases). CDR1 is SGHTA and CDR2 is FQGTGA in the germline V gene. V was cut by 2 bases and J by 5 bases, with 15 bases left in between. This CDR3 has 15 amino acids. The DNA of the CDR3 is TGTGCCAGCAGCTTAGCTAATCTTCCGGGGGAGACCCAGTACTTC. It codes for CASSLANLPGETQYF.

The chain uses TRBV28 and TRBJ2-7, with 7 bases identical to TRBD2. The CDR3 totals 15 residues. Germline lookup yields CDR1 MDHEN and CDR2 SYDVKM. V shed 6 bases, J shed 7 bases, and the junction held 15 bases outside the gene matches. The CDR3 bases are TGTGCCAGCAGAACGCCTCGGGCGGGAGTCGGGGAGCAGTACTTC. Encoded protein: CASRTPRAGVGEQYF.

The genes are TRBV20-1 and TRBJ2-7; D is undetermined. Germline-derived CDR1 and CDR2 are DFQATT and SNEGSKA (reference sequence). There are 13 residues in the CDR3. V was shortened by 1 base and J by 1 base, with 8 bases between the two germline ends. The CDR3 protein is CSARGVSSYEQYF. As DNA, the CDR3 is TGCAGTGCTAGAGGGGTTTCTTCCTACGAGCAGTACTTC.

This clonotype was observed a handful of times. This chain uses TRBV3-1 with TRBJ1-4; D gene unclear. Trimming removed 0 bases at V and 5 bases at J, with 7 bases between. Germline V gives CDR1 LGHDT, CDR2 YNNKEL (reference sequence). This CDR3 region has 14 residues. The CDR3 spells CASSQDLVNEKLFF. The DNA of the CDR3 is TGTGCCAGCAGCCAAGATTTGGTCAATGAAAAACTGTTTTTT.

This clonotype has ten or more counts. This chain uses TRBV7-8 with TRBJ2-5; a weak D match, TRBD1 (5 bases). The germline V gene encodes CDR1 SGHVS and CDR2 FQNEAQ. The ends were cut back, 0 bases at V and 4 bases at J, with 9 bases in the middle. The CDR3 sequence is 14 residues long. CDR3 coding DNA: TGTGCCAGCAGCTTAGCAGGGGTTCCAGAGACCCAGTACTTC. Protein: CASSLAGVPETQYF.

The J gene is TRBJ2-5, the V gene TRBV12-3 or TRBV12-4; D could derive from TRBD1 or TRBD2 (5 bases each). V was pared by 6 bases and J by 4 bases, with 18 bases between. The CDR3 runs to 15 residues. CDR3 loop: CASRLFGSGTETQYF. CDR3 nucleotide sequence: TGTGCCAGCAGGCTCTTTGGGAGTGGGACAGAGACCCAGTACTTC.

The DNA for the CDR3 is TGTGCCAGCACCGAGGGCAGTCGAGAATCACCCCTCCACTTT. Its translation is CASTEGSRESPLHF. The chain carries TRBV6-1 and TRBJ1-6; D remains unclear. Germline V gene sequence: CDR1 MNHNS, CDR2 SASEGT. Trimming removed 7 bases from V and 10 bases from J, with 17 bases in between. CDR3 size: 14 residues.

There are many counts of this clonotype. J is TRBJ2-2 and V is TRBV20-1, with TRBD2 matching 8 bases. V trimming: 2 bases; J trimming: 7 bases; junction bases outside the gene matches: 9. Per the germline V gene, CDR1 is DFQATT and CDR2 is SNEGSKA (reference sequence). The CDR3 runs to 15 residues. CDR3 DNA sequence: TGCAGTGCTAGACAGGCGGGAGGCTGGGGCGGGGAGCTGTTTTTT. It is translated as CSARQAGGWGGELFF.

This clonotype appeared a few times. CDR3 loop: CASSPREGSYNEQFF. The CDR3 DNA reads TGTGCCAGCTCACCACGGGAAGGCTCCTACAATGAGCAGTTCTTC. The chain links TRBV18 to TRBJ2-1; no clear D. This CDR3 comprises 15 residues. Trimming left V 1 base short and J 0 bases short, with 7 bases between. From germline, CDR1 is KGHSH and CDR2 LQKENI.

This clonotype was seen many times. The genes are TRBV14 and TRBJ2-1; D not certain. This CDR3 is built from 11 residues. The germline CDR1 and CDR2 sequences are SGHDN and FVKESK. Deletions cut 3 bases from V and 7 bases from J, with 4 bases between. For the CDR3, the DNA is TGTGCCAGCAGCCAGGCTAATGAGCAGTTCTTC. Translated, it gives CASSQANEQFF.

CDR3 bases: TGTGCCAGCAGCTTAGCGATGGCGGTGTCACCGTTTTTT. Translation: CASSLAMAVSPFF. The chain uses TRBV7-9 and TRBJ2-2; D is ambiguous. Germline loops: CDR1 SEHNR, CDR2 FQNEAQ (reference sequence). Trimming pared 0 bases from V and 16 bases from J, leaving 15 bases between. There are 13 residues in the CDR3.

This clonotype was seen only a few times. The chain joins TRBV9 to TRBJ2-3; 7 nucleotides align to TRBD1. Trimming removed 3 bases from V and 5 bases from J; junction bases left unmatched: 9. The V gene's germline CDR1 is SGDLS and CDR2 YYNGEE. This CDR3 has 15 amino acids. The CDR3 loop is CASSARTGVKDTQYF. The CDR3, as DNA: TGTGCCAGCAGCGCCCGGACAGGCGTGAAAGATACGCAGTATTTT.

In this sample, this clonotype turned up many times. The V call is TRBV4-1, the J call TRBJ2-3; D gene unclear. With 4 bases removed from V and 9 bases from J, the gap between germline ends came to 14 bases. Looked up from germline, CDR1 is MGHRA and CDR2 is YSYEKL. This CDR3 is built from 13 residues. CDR3 sequence (DNA): TGCGCCAGCAGCCTAAGCCTCGATGGGACGCAGTATTTT. Translation: CASSLSLDGTQYF.

This clonotype showed up just a few times. The chain couples TRBV20-1 to TRBJ2-1; 13 nucleotides line up with TRBD2. V shed 2 bases and J 4 bases; nucleotides not matched to a gene: 8. Germline loops: CDR1 DFQATT, CDR2 SNEGSKA (reference sequence). CDR3 length: 17 residues. The CDR3 reads CSARRRGLAGIYNEQFF. The CDR3 coding sequence is TGCAGTGCTAGAAGACGGGGACTAGCGGGAATATACAATGAGCAGTTCTTC.

This clonotype was detected many times. In DNA form, the CDR3 reads TGTGCCATCAGTGGTGGACCCCCGGGCACCGGGGAGCTGTTTTTT. Residues: CAISGGPPGTGELFF. The V and J genes are TRBV10-3 and TRBJ2-2; D gene unclear. The CDR3 spans 15 residues. Looked up from germline, CDR1 is ENHRY and CDR2 is SYGVKD. Between the trimmed V and J ends, which lost 4 bases and 4 bases, there was a span of 13 bases.

This clonotype was recorded many times. The chain links TRBV7-8 to TRBJ1-2; a weak D match, TRBD1 (6 bases). Per germline, CDR1 SGHVS and CDR2 FQNEAQ. V was trimmed by 7 bases and J by 4 bases, leaving 28 bases between them. The CDR3 is made up of 18 amino acids. DNA for the CDR3: TGTGCCAGCACTTCGAGCGGGGGCCGAAGAGGGTCCCTCTATGGCTACACCTTC. Its translation is CASTSSGGRRGSLYGYTF.

The chain carries TRBV5-1 and TRBJ1-4; 9 bases fit TRBD1. Germline V CDR1 and CDR2: SGHRS, YFSETQ. The CDR3 loop spans 14 amino acids. V was clipped by 4 bases and J by 7 bases; unmatched bases: 5. CDR3 loop: CASSIQGAGEKLFF. CDR3 in DNA: TGCGCCAGCAGCATACAGGGGGCCGGTGAAAAACTGTTTTTT.

Many counts were recorded for this clonotype. The V and J genes are TRBV7-3 and TRBJ1-6; D perhaps matches TRBD1 (5 bases). This CDR3 has 14 residues. Germline loops: CDR1 SGHTA, CDR2 FQGTGA. V was clipped by 2 bases and J by 8 bases, with 10 bases between them. The CDR3: CASSLVGVDSPLHF. The CDR3 DNA follows: TGTGCCAGCAGCTTAGTAGGGGTGGATTCACCCCTCCACTTT.

J is TRBJ2-3 and V is TRBV20-1; 10 bases map to TRBD2. The V segment lost 4 bases and the J segment 6 bases; nucleotides outside the gene matches: 7. The germline CDR1 and CDR2 sequences are DFQATT and SNEGSKA (reference sequence). The CDR3 loop spans 14 amino acids. CDR3 region: CSATPGTSEDTQYF. The CDR3 DNA is TGCAGTGCTACCCCCGGGACTAGCGAGGATACGCAGTATTTT.

J is TRBJ1-1 and V is TRBV6-6, with no clear D. Trimming shortened V by 6 bases and J by 0 bases, and 11 bases separated the two germline ends. Germline CDR1 is MNHNY and CDR2 is SVGAGI (reference sequence). There are 14 residues in the CDR3. CDR3 sequence reads: CASRVKDMNTEAFF. In DNA, the CDR3 is TGTGCCAGCAGAGTCAAGGATATGAACACTGAAGCTTTCTTT.

At least ten counts were recorded for this clonotype. The chain couples TRBV5-1 to TRBJ2-7, with a possible D match to TRBD1 (5 bases). The CDR3 runs 14 residues. CDR1 is SGHRS and CDR2 is YFSETQ in the germline V gene. Trimming pared 4 bases from V and 2 bases from J, leaving 13 bases between. For the CDR3, the DNA is TGCGCCAGCAGCCTGCAGGGTGGCACCTACGAGCAGTACTTC. Translation: CASSLQGGTYEQYF.

The genes are TRBV5-5 and TRBJ2-7, with TRBD2 matching 7 bases. CDR3 length: 14 amino acids. Germline loops: CDR1 SGHKS, CDR2 YYEKEE (reference sequence). V trimming: 3 bases; J trimming: 3 bases; junction bases outside the gene matches: 6. In DNA, the CDR3 is TGTGCCAGCAGCTGGGACTACGCCCTCTACGAGCAGTACTTC. Protein sequence: CASSWDYALYEQYF.

This clonotype has just a few counts. The chain recombines TRBV7-6 with TRBJ2-1, with D perhaps matching TRBD1 (6 bases). The CDR3 has 15 amino acids. The germline CDR1 and CDR2 sequences are SGHVS and FNYEAQ. V was cut by 6 bases and J by 1 base, with 13 bases left in between. CDR3 sequence (DNA): TGTGCCAGCAGTCTTAAGCAGGGGTCCTACAATGAGCAGTTCTTC. It codes for CASSLKQGSYNEQFF.

This clonotype was detected ten times or more. This chain uses TRBV5-1 with TRBJ2-1, with TRBD2 identical over 8 bases. The germline V gene has CDR1 SGHRS and CDR2 YFSETQ. J gave up 5 bases and V 4 bases, and 2 bases lay outside the gene matches. The CDR3 runs to 13 residues. The CDR3 coding sequence is TGCGCCAGCAGCCCGCGGGGGGACAATGAGCAGTTCTTC. Translation gives CASSPRGDNEQFF.

This clonotype showed up just a few times. The chain uses TRBV3-1 and TRBJ1-3; TRBD1 aligns across 7 bases. CDR3 size: 16 residues. The trim removed 6 bases at V and 4 bases at J, leaving 12 bases unmatched. Germline CDR1 reads LGHDT; CDR2 reads YNNKEL (reference sequence). CDR3 loop: CASSAHTGASGNTIYF. The CDR3 region has the DNA TGTGCCAGCAGTGCACACACAGGGGCTTCCGGAAACACCATATATTTT.

CDR3: CASSLARDRNYGYTF. The CDR3 coding sequence is TGTGCCAGCAGTTTAGCGAGGGACAGAAACTATGGCTACACCTTC. The gene calls are TRBV12-3 or TRBV12-4 and TRBJ1-2; 7 bases are shared with TRBD1. The CDR3 runs 15 residues. V trimming: 0 bases; J trimming: 2 bases; junction bases outside the gene matches: 3.